This passage covers 30 T cell receptor beta chains from one sample sequenced in a study of cytomegalovirus exposure and HLA in healthy donors. PCR employed 60 Vbeta and 13 Jbeta primers. Only in-frame clones appear in the TCRdb table, and some are missing; sequencing was by immunoSEQ multiplex PCR. In the table there are approximately 210,000 clones, roughly 79% of which are singletons. The specimen was PBMCs. These receptors were taken from a male donor in good health and CMV-seronegative.

The rearrangement uses TRBV6-5 and TRBJ2-5; tentatively, D is TRBD1 (5 bases). The V gene lost 0 bases and the J gene lost 1 base, with 12 bases spanning the gap. Germline V gene sequence: CDR1 MNHEY, CDR2 SVGAGI. CDR3 size: 16 residues. This chain's CDR3 is CASSYSSKGRQETQYF. For the CDR3, the DNA is TGTGCCAGCAGTTACTCTAGCAAGGGGCGCCAAGAGACCCAGTACTTC.

The chain combines TRBV19 with TRBJ1-2; weak D call: TRBD1 (6 bases). V gave up 4 bases and J gave up 3 bases, with 6 bases separating them. The CDR3 is 12 amino acids. Germline CDR1 LNHDA, CDR2 SQIVND (reference sequence). CDR3: CASSKGDYGYTF. CDR3 DNA: TGTGCCAGTAGTAAGGGGGACTATGGCTACACCTTC.

Of note for this clone: A junction boundary mismatches the germline segment, possibly from a read error. The rearrangement links TRBV20-1 to TRBJ1-2; no clear D gene. Germline CDR1 is DFQATT and CDR2 is SNEGSKA (reference sequence). The CDR3 is 9 amino acids. CDR3 residues: CSANQATPF. The DNA of the CDR3 is TGCAGTGCTAACCAGGCTACCCCCTTC.

The chain has TRBV9 and TRBJ2-1, with D maybe TRBD2 (6 bases). Trimming pared 0 bases from V and 9 bases from J, leaving 13 bases between. Germline V CDR1 and CDR2: SGDLS, YYNGEE. The CDR3 totals 14 residues. CDR3 nucleotide sequence: TGTGCCAGCAGCGTAGGTACACCGGGGGTTGAGCAGTTCTTC. Its protein product is CASSVGTPGVEQFF.

Note on this clone: The CDR3 does not close with the conserved phenylalanine or tryptophan, likely indicating a read error. No DNA is shown, since the ends of the CDR3 on it are uncertain; the CDR3 is the one TCRdb lists. CDR3 protein: CASSEVGAPIGI. This rearrangement joins TRBV6-1 to TRBJ2-7; TRBD1 is the table's D call, not checked against the DNA. The V gene's germline CDR1 is MNHNS and CDR2 SASEGT. Counting both end residues, the CDR3 totals 12 amino acids.

V usage is TRBV7-3 and J usage is TRBJ2-5, with TRBD1 as a possible D gene (5 bases). Trimming stripped 3 bases from V and 2 bases from J, with 10 bases between. Germline loops: CDR1 SGHTA, CDR2 FQGTGA. CDR3 length: 14 amino acids. CDR3 bases: TGTGCCAGCAGCTTTTTCGCAGGGCAAGAGACCCAGTACTTC. Translation gives CASSFFAGQETQYF.

The gene calls are TRBV6-5 and TRBJ1-4; 7 bases agree with TRBD1. Germline V gene lookup returns CDR1 MNHEY and CDR2 SVGAGI. Trimming cost V 6 bases and J 5 bases; bases outside gene matches: 6. This CDR3 comprises 14 residues. Written as DNA, the CDR3 is TGTGCCAGCAGGGGGACAGCGGACAATGAAAAACTGTTTTTT. Translation gives CASRGTADNEKLFF.

The chain carries TRBV19 and TRBJ1-2; D unresolved. Germline assignment: CDR1 LNHDA and CDR2 SQIVND (reference sequence). Trimming cost V 0 bases and J 3 bases, with 14 bases left between them. CDR3 length: 16 residues. This chain's CDR3 is CASSIEGLPLDYGYTF. CDR3 nucleotide sequence: TGTGCCAGTAGTATAGAAGGACTCCCCCTCGACTATGGCTACACCTTC.

The J gene is TRBJ2-1, the V gene TRBV7-9; D is uncertain. V lost 3 bases to trimming and J lost 6 bases, with 6 bases between them. CDR1 is SEHNR, CDR2 FQNEAQ, per germline (reference sequence). This CDR3 is built from 12 residues. The CDR3 bases are TGTGCCAGCAGCTTTAGTAGCAATGAGCAGTTCTTC. Amino acids: CASSFSSNEQFF.

V is TRBV27 and J is TRBJ1-2; D is undetermined. V lost 7 bases and J 4 bases, leaving 7 bases between the germline ends. CDR1 is MNHEY and CDR2 is SMNVEV in the germline V gene (reference sequence). The CDR3 covers 11 residues. The CDR3 loop is CASMTSYGYTF. Written as DNA, the CDR3 is TGTGCCAGCATGACTTCCTATGGCTACACCTTC.

The chain is built from TRBV4-2 and TRBJ1-1, with D tentatively TRBD1 (6 bases). The CDR3 is 15 amino acids. V was shortened by 4 bases and J by 3 bases, with 15 bases between the two germline ends. Germline V gene sequence: CDR1 LGHNA, CDR2 YNFKEQ. This CDR3 is CASSPQDREYTEAFF. CDR3 DNA: TGTGCCAGCAGCCCCCAGGACAGAGAGTACACTGAAGCTTTCTTT.

The chain links TRBV7-2 to TRBJ2-2, with D perhaps TRBD2 (5 bases). V shed 5 bases and J shed 5 bases, with 21 bases lying between them. Germline V lookup: CDR1 SGHTA, CDR2 FQGNSA. The CDR3 consists of 17 residues. The CDR3 spells CASSKWRYTPITGELFF. DNA of the CDR3: TGTGCCAGCAGCAAGTGGAGGTACACGCCGATTACCGGGGAGCTGTTTTTT.

V gene TRBV5-1 combines with J gene TRBJ1-2, with TRBD1 identical over 11 bases. V dropped 3 bases and J dropped 6; count of bases not matched to a gene: 13. This CDR3 spans 17 amino acids. CDR1 is SGHRS and CDR2 is YFSETQ in the germline V gene. The CDR3 DNA is TGCGCCAGCAGCTCGACCGGGACAGGGGGAATTATCGATGGCTACACCTTC. This sequence encodes CASSSTGTGGIIDGYTF.

The rearrangement uses TRBV19 and TRBJ1-1; D is ambiguous. Trimming removed 3 bases from V and 0 bases from J, with 11 bases in between. This CDR3 is 15 amino acids long. CDR1 LNHDA and CDR2 SQIVND come from the germline V gene (reference sequence). The CDR3 protein is CASSINRLVNTEAFF. CDR3 sequence (DNA): TGTGCCAGTAGTATTAATCGGTTGGTGAACACTGAAGCTTTCTTT.

The rearrangement uses TRBV7-2 and TRBJ1-4; D possibly corresponds to TRBD1 (6 bases). CDR1 is SGHTA, CDR2 FQGNSA, per germline. V lost 1 base and J lost 7, with 19 bases in between. CDR3 size: 17 residues. The CDR3 nucleotides are TGTGCCAGCAGCTTAGAACGAGGGGGGGGCGCGGGTGAAAAACTGTTTTTT. It translates to CASSLERGGGAGEKLFF.

The rearrangement uses TRBV28 and TRBJ1-3; TRBD1 might be the D (5 bases). This CDR3 region has 16 residues. Trimming removed 5 bases from V and 3 bases from J, with 17 bases in between. Germline-derived CDR1 and CDR2 are MDHEN and SYDVKM. The CDR3 region has the DNA TGTGCCAGCAGTCCTACTCAGGGAATGGGTGGAAACACCATATATTTT. Its protein is CASSPTQGMGGNTIYF.

The V and J genes are TRBV6-5 and TRBJ2-7; D gene ambiguous. Trimming removed 2 bases at V and 5 bases at J, with 13 bases between. The CDR3 contains 14 residues. Germline values: CDR1 MNHEY, CDR2 SVGAGI. The DNA of the CDR3 is TGTGCCAGCAGTTACGCCGCAGGTCCGGACGAGCAGTACTTC. Protein product: CASSYAAGPDEQYF.

The V gene is TRBV14, the J gene TRBJ2-1; maybe TRBD2 (5 bases). In germline, CDR1 is SGHDN, CDR2 FVKESK. The CDR3 consists of 14 residues. Trimming cost V 2 bases and J 7 bases, with 12 bases left between them. CDR3 residues: CASSQLGLGNEQFF. The CDR3 DNA sequence: TGTGCCAGCAGCCAACTCGGACTGGGGAATGAGCAGTTCTTC.

The gene calls are TRBV7-3 and TRBJ2-1; 9 positions match TRBD1. Germline CDR1 reads SGHTA; CDR2 reads FQGTGA. J gave up 4 bases and V 3 bases, and 1 base lay outside the gene matches. There are 14 residues in the CDR3. The CDR3 here is CASSFGTGYNEQFF. CDR3 nucleotide sequence: TGTGCCAGCAGCTTCGGGACAGGGTACAATGAGCAGTTCTTC. The full variable domain, in which reference TRBV7-3 and TRBJ2-1 provide the parts outside the CDR3, is GAGVSQTPSNKVTEKGKYVELRCDPISGHTALYWYRQSLGQGPEFLIYFQGTGAADDSGLPNDRFFAVRPEGSVSTLKIQRTERGDSAVYLCASSFGTGYNEQFFGPGTRLTVL.

The rearrangement links TRBV28 to TRBJ1-2; D unresolved. Germline CDR1 and CDR2: MDHEN and SYDVKM. The CDR3 contains 17 residues. V shed 6 bases and J shed 3 bases, with 23 bases lying between them. CDR3 protein: CASRSTGKGYVDYGYTF. CDR3 nucleotides: TGTGCCAGCAGGTCCACGGGGAAGGGATATGTAGACTATGGCTACACCTTC.

The chain is built from TRBV5-6 and TRBJ1-4; possible D gene TRBD1, 5 bases. V dropped 7 bases and J dropped 3 bases, with 22 bases sitting between them. The CDR3 contains 17 residues. Germline CDR1 and CDR2: SGHDT and YYEEEE. CDR3 loop: CASGVGAGRLANEKLFF. Written as DNA, the CDR3 is TGTGCCAGCGGCGTTGGGGCCGGTCGTTTGGCTAATGAAAAACTGTTTTTT.

This clone was detected once. This chain joins TRBV7-9 and TRBJ1-1; D is uncertain. This CDR3 comprises 13 residues. CDR1 is SEHNR, CDR2 FQNEAQ, per germline (reference sequence). V was trimmed by 5 bases and J by 0 bases, leaving 7 bases between them. As DNA, the CDR3 is TGTGCCAGCAGCATAGATATGAACACTGAAGCTTTCTTT. Protein: CASSIDMNTEAFF.

The gene calls are TRBV7-3 and TRBJ2-1; D call uncertain. Germline loops: CDR1 SGHTA, CDR2 FQGTGA. This CDR3 has 15 residues. Trimming cost V 1 base and J 8 bases, with 15 bases left between them. This CDR3 is CASSLNWASEDEQFF. The CDR3 bases are TGTGCCAGCAGCTTAAATTGGGCATCAGAAGATGAGCAGTTCTTC.

Note on this clone: Sequence at one end of the junction differs from germline and may be a read error. V and J are TRBV10-3 and TRBJ2-1; 7 bases line up with TRBD2. The CDR3 consists of 13 residues. The germline gives CDR1 ENHRY, CDR2 SYGVKD. The CDR3 DNA sequence: TGTGCCATCGGTGATAGCGGGTCCCATGAGCAGTTCTTC. Translating gives CAIGDSGSHEQFF.

This clone was picked up one time. The chain links TRBV30 to TRBJ2-1; 8 positions match TRBD2. The germline V gene encodes CDR1 GTSNPN and CDR2 SVGIG (reference sequence). With V trimmed by 0 bases and J by 9 bases, 10 bases remained unmatched. The CDR3 length is 15 residues. The CDR3: CAWSVRLATAGEQFF. The DNA of the CDR3 is TGTGCCTGGAGTGTTCGACTAGCGACTGCGGGTGAGCAGTTCTTC.

This rearrangement joins TRBV7-2 to TRBJ1-1, with 7 bases matching TRBD1. Looked up from germline, CDR1 is SGHTA and CDR2 is FQGNSA. Trimming at V came to 5 bases and at J to 1 base, leaving 7 bases not matched to a gene. The CDR3 loop spans 15 amino acids. CDR3 residues: CASSRTTGRNTEAFF. DNA for the CDR3: TGTGCCAGCAGCCGGACGACAGGGAGGAACACTGAAGCTTTCTTT.

The rearrangement joins TRBV4-1 to TRBJ2-1; D unresolved. The V end was cut by 3 bases, the J end by 10 bases, with 7 bases between. The CDR3 loop spans 11 amino acids. Germline assignment: CDR1 MGHRA and CDR2 YSYEKL. CDR3 amino acids: CASSQDSEQFF. The CDR3 region has the DNA TGCGCCAGCAGCCAGGATAGCGAGCAGTTCTTC.

This chain joins TRBV19 and TRBJ2-7; D might be TRBD2 (5 bases). The CDR3 consists of 13 residues. Looked up from germline, CDR1 is LNHDA and CDR2 is SQIVND (reference sequence). V gave up 6 bases and J gave up 7 bases, with 16 bases separating them. CDR3 bases: TGTGCCAGTAGCACGGGGAAACGTTATGAGCAGTACTTC. It specifies CASSTGKRYEQYF. Full variable domain (rest looked up from reference TRBV19 and TRBJ2-7): DGGITQSPKYLFRKEGQNVTLSCEQNLNHDAMYWYRQDPGQGLRLIYYSQIVNDFQKGDIAEGYSVSREKKESFPLTVTSAQKNPTAFYLCASSTGKRYEQYFGPGTRLTVT.

This clone was found a few times. The rearrangement joins TRBV9 to TRBJ2-6; D ambiguous. CDR3 size: 15 residues. From germline, CDR1 is SGDLS and CDR2 YYNGEE. The V and J ends lost 3 bases and 8 bases respectively, with 15 bases between them. CDR3 nucleotides: TGTGCCAGCAGCGCCGGGTCCTCGCGGCCCAACGTCCTGACTTTC. Amino acids: CASSAGSSRPNVLTF.

CDR3 in amino acids: CASRPQGDYGYTF. CDR3 nucleotide sequence: TGTGCCAGCAGGCCACAGGGTGACTATGGCTACACCTTC. V gene TRBV28 combines with J gene TRBJ1-2, with TRBD1 as a possible D gene (6 bases). This CDR3 region has 13 residues. V was shortened by 6 bases and J by 3 bases, with 11 bases between the two germline ends. The V gene's germline CDR1 is MDHEN and CDR2 SYDVKM.